This note documents a single T cell receptor beta chain sequence. Its antigen is still unknown. Produced via immunoSEQ multiplex PCR; TCRdb's table is partial and in-frame only. The data contain over 200,000 clones, over 75% of them singletons. The CDR3 runs 14 residues. Trimming cost V 5 bases and J 7 bases; bases outside gene matches: 8. Germline CDR1 and CDR2: MNHEY and SVGAGI. These data are taken from a study of cytomegalovirus exposure and HLA in healthy donors. Study background: Later, an analysis reported that the 100 to 150 validation repertoires had used the same platform as the roughly 700 first-cohort repertoires. Overall study findings and caveats: There were 150 to 200 TCR beta chains listed as cytomegalovirus-associated.

The sample was PBMCs. This receptor was identified in a young woman in good health and CMV-seropositive. The genes are TRBV6-5 and TRBJ1-2, with 9 bases matching TRBD1. CDR3 bases: TGTGCCAGCAGTCGGACAGGGGCCTGGAGTGGCTACACCTTC. It translates to CASSRTGAWSGYTF.